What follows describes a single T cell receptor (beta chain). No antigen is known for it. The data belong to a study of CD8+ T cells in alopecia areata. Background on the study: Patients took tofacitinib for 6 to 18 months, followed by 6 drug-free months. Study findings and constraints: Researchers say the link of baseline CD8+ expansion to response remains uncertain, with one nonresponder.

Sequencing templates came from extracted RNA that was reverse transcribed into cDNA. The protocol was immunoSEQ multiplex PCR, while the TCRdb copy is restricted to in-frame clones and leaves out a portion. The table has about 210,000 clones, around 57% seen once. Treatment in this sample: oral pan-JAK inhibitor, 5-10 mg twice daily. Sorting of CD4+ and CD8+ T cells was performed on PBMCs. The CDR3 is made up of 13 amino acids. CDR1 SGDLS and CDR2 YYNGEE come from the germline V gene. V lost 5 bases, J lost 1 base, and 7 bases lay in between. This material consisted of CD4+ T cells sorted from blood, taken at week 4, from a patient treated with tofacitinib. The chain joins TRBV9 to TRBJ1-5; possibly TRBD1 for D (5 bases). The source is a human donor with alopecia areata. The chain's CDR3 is CASSRQSNQPQHF. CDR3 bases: TGTGCCAGCAGTAGACAGAGCAATCAGCCCCAGCATTTT. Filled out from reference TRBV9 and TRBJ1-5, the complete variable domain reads DSGVTQTPKHLITATGQRVTLRCSPRSGDLSVYWYQQSLDQGLQFLIQYYNGEERAKGNILERFSAQQFPDLHSELNLSSLELGDSALYFCASSRQSNQPQHFGDGTRLSIL.